This TCR beta chain was recorded in a study of T cell changes during pregnancy in multiple sclerosis. Repertoires were generated with immunoSEQ multiplex PCR, while TCRdb's copy carries only in-frame clones and drops some. This table holds approximately 70,000 clones, approximately 90% found once. In germline, CDR1 is SGHTS, CDR2 YDEGEE. V was clipped by 2 bases and J by 0 bases, with 18 bases between them. This CDR3 contains 18 residues. This TCR derives from a female donor with multiple sclerosis, enrolled in a pregnancy study. The chain employs TRBV5-8 and TRBJ1-5; tentatively, D is TRBD1 (5 bases). The material sequenced was CD4+ T cells from peripheral blood mononuclear cells, taken before pregnancy. The CDR3 coding sequence is TGTGCCAGCAGCTTTTTGGCAGGGTTAGGGTATAGCAATCAGCCCCAGCATTTT. Its translation is CASSFLAGLGYSNQPQHF.